This T cell receptor (beta chain) is drawn from a study of blood T cell repertoires in COVID-19 (dated by TCRdb to 2018 to 2021). The study in broad terms: Samples from collaborators originated in the United States, Italy and Spain and spanned both the acute and convalescent phases of COVID-19. The material from the prospective study consisted of cDNA or gDNA derived from T cells, B-cell-depleted T cells, or PBMCs. Subjects who had been exposed to COVID-19, were actively infected with it, or had recovered from it provided the deeply sampled blood TCRbeta repertoires that made up the dataset. A freely available public database, intended as a resource for researchers studying the immune response to SARS-CoV-2, is where the repertoires were released. Samples came from the ongoing ImmuneRACE study (first 160 participants) plus 1,254 subjects from 6 global collaborators. The sample metadata nearly always contained a de-identified subject ID, COVID-19 status, age in years and sex. HLA class I and class II types, where available, came from metadata supplied by the sample provider rather than from assay-based typing.

V is cut by 5 bases and J by 3 bases, and the space between the germline ends is 8 bases. The CDR3 has 13 amino acids, counting the end cysteine and phenylalanine. The retained sequence is limited to the CDR3, 39 bases, with the frame set at the first base. CDR1 SGHTA and CDR2 FQGNSA are derived from the germline V gene. In the prospective study, participants were 18 to 89 years old, resided in about two dozen geographic areas of the United States, and were enrolled through a virtual design. In the prospective study, cohorts were assigned on the basis of participant-reported clinical history obtained from a screening survey and a study questionnaire. Exposed participants had been in contact with someone with a PCR-confirmed or clinician-diagnosed COVID-19 case within 2 weeks of study entry. In the prospective study, mobile phlebotomists collected whole blood, serum and a nasopharyngeal or oropharyngeal swab from each participant. Prospective study participants could optionally give additional blood draws and questionnaires over an approximately two-month period. Before DNA extraction, prospective study blood samples were shipped either frozen or at room temperature.

General findings and caveats noted by the study authors: The amount of clinical and demographic metadata varied by source and participant and was provided uncurated.

In the case of this clone: Its antigen remains unidentified. Per-base qualities were not stored, and no clone one base away is much larger.

TCRbeta CDR3 regions were amplified from genomic DNA using the immunoSEQ Assay, a bias-controlled multiplex PCR. Per the source publication's procedure: The number of nucleated cells in each sample was estimated from the amplification of reference gene primers within the assay. To quantify the absolute abundance of each unique TCRbeta CDR3 rearrangement, sequence reads were collapsed and filtered. Productive Simpson clonality was computed per sample as the square root of Simpson's diversity index over productive rearrangements. Imported from immuneACCESS, the table was reduced by TCRdb to in-frame sequences with V and J called. These copies leave out some clones; in studies compared against another copy, an unresolved V gene accounts for under half, and the cause of the remainder is not known. From that table come the V and J calls and clone size; the DNA was used to work out D and trimming. In this sample the table shows about 140,000 clones, roughly 88% of which occur a single time. Roughly 4.9% of the sample lies in the top ten.

Sequenced material: PBMCs or T cells enriched from blood (not recorded which). This sequence was found in a man in his 70s who had been exposed to COVID-19. The rearrangement joined TRBV7-2 to TRBJ1-5; TRBD1 is possibly the D segment (5 matching bases). The nucleotide sequence is given as TGTGCCAGCAGCGACAGAACCAATCAGCCCCAGCATTTT. Protein translation: CASSDRTNQPQHF.